The clone carrying this TCR beta chain was observed a single time. The target antigen is unknown. The data stem from a study of blood T cells in healthy people across ages. Study-level findings and limits: Naive T cell percentage and TCR beta diversity correlated strongly. What prevented conclusive comparison of naive and antigen-experienced cells was that PBMCs were unsorted.

Healthy Russian Caucasian donors spanned ages about 6 to 100 years. Per the germline V gene, CDR1 is MNHEY and CDR2 is SVGAGI. The V segment lost 5 bases and the J segment 5 bases; nucleotides outside the gene matches: 7. The CDR3 is made up of 14 amino acids. A second PCR of about 7 to 12 cycles used a sample-barcoded 5' primer and a J-beta primer mix. In TCRdb, the 5' RACE reads were re-called with MiXCR into one record per CDR3 protein. This sample carries hundreds of thousands of distinct CDR3 sequences, 32% of them seen once, and the ten largest clones take just over 15%. The chain employs TRBV6-5 and TRBJ1-2; 8 bases fit TRBD1. This TCR was recovered from a woman of 80 years or more in good health. Sequences were obtained from blood. The CDR3, as DNA: TGTGCCAGCAGTGCACAGGGGGTGGGGTATGGCTACACCTTC. This translates into CASSAQGVGYGYTF.